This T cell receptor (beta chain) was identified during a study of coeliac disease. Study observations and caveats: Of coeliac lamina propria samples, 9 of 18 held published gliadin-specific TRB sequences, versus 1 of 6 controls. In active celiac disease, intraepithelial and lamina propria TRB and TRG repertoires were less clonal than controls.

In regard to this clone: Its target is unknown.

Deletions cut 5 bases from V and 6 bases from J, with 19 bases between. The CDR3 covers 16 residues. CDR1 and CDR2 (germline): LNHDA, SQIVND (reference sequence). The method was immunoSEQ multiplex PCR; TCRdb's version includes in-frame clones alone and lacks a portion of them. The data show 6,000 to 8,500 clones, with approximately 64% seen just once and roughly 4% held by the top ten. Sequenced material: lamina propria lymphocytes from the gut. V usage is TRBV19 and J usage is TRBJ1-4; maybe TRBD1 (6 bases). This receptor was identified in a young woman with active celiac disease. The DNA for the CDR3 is TGTGCCAGTAGTCCCCCCCGCTGGGGGCAGGATGAAAAACTGTTTTTT. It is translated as CASSPPRWGQDEKLFF.